This T cell receptor beta chain emerged from a study of cytomegalovirus exposure and HLA in healthy donors. Study-wide points: Reports indicate that TCR beta sequences accurately predicted the HLA-A and HLA-B alleles of most subjects. Looking again later, the authors saw that most CMV-associated TCR beta chains seemed HLA-restricted.

Worth noting for this clone: Its antigen is currently unknown.

13 Jbeta primers and 60 Vbeta primers were used for the PCR. Sequencing used immunoSEQ multiplex PCR; TCRdb keeps in-frame clones, though not all of them. The sample holds around 130,000 clones, about three quarters seen once. V was shortened by 5 bases and J by 3 bases, with 14 bases between the two germline ends. This CDR3 has 15 residues. The germline V gene has CDR1 SEHNR and CDR2 FQNEAQ (reference sequence). Sequences were obtained from PBMCs. This TCR derives from a human donor in good health. This chain uses TRBV7-9 with TRBJ1-5; D not certain. CDR3 sequence reads: CASSPTAGYNQPQHF. CDR3 bases: TGTGCCAGCAGCCCCACGGCGGGCTACAATCAGCCCCAGCATTTT.